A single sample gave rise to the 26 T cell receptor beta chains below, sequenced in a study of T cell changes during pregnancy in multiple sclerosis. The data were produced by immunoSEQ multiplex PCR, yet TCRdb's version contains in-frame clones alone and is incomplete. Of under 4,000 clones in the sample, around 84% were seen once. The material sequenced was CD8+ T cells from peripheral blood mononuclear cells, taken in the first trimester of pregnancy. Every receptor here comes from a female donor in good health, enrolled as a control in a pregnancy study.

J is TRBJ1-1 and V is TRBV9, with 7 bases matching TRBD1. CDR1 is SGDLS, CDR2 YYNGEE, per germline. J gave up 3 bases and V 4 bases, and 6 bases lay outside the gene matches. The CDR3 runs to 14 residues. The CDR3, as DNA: TGTGCCAGCAGCTTTTTCGACAGGGACACTGAAGCTTTCTTT. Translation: CASSFFDRDTEAFF.

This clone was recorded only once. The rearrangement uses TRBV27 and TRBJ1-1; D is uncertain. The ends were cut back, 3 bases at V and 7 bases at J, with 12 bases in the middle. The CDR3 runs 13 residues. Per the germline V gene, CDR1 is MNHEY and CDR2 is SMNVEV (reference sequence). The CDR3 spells CASSLGSPFEAFF. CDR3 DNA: TGTGCCAGCAGTTTGGGCAGCCCGTTTGAAGCTTTCTTT.

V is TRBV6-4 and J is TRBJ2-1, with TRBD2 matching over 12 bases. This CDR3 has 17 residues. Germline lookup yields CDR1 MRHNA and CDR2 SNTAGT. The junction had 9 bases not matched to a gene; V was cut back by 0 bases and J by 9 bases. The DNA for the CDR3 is TGTGCCAGCAGTGACTCACCTGGGACTAGCGGGCCGGGTGAGCAGTTCTTC. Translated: CASSDSPGTSGPGEQFF.

The DNA of the CDR3 is TGTGCCAGCAGCTTAGGGGGGGCAAATGGCTACACCTTC. Residues: CASSLGGANGYTF. The genes are TRBV13 and TRBJ1-2, with D tentatively TRBD1 (6 bases). Germline V gene data show CDR1 as PRHDT and CDR2 as FYEKMQ (reference sequence). Trimming took off 0 bases at V and 6 bases at J, with 8 bases between the two ends. This CDR3 is 13 amino acids long.

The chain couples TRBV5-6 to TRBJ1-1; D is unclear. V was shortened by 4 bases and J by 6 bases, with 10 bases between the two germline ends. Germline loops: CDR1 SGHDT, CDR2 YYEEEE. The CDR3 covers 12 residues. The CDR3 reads CASSLVVSEAFF. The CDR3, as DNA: TGTGCCAGCAGCCTTGTTGTGTCTGAAGCTTTCTTT.

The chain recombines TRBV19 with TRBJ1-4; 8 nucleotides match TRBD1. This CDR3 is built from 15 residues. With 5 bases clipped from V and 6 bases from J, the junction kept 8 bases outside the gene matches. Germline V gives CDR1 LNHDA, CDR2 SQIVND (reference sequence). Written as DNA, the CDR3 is TGTGCCAGTAGTCCCCCGGGACAGGAGTATGAAAAACTGTTTTTT. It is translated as CASSPPGQEYEKLFF.

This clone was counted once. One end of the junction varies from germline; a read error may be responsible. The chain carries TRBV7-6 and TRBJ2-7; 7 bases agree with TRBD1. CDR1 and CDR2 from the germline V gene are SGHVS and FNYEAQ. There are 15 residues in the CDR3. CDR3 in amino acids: CAGSLEVGDSYEQYF. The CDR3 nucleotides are TGTGCCGGCAGCTTGGAAGTGGGGGACAGCTACGAGCAGTACTTC.

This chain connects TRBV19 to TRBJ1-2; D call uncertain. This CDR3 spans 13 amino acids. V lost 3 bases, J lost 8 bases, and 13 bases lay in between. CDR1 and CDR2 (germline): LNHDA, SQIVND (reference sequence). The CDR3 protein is CASSIWVTEGYTF. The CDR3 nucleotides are TGTGCCAGTAGTATCTGGGTTACAGAGGGCTACACCTTC.

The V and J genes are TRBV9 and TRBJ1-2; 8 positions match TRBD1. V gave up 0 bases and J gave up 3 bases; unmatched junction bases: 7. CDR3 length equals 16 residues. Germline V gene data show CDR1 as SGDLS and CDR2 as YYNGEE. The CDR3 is CASSVGLGTGDYGYTF. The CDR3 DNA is TGTGCCAGCAGCGTAGGACTTGGGACAGGCGACTATGGCTACACCTTC.

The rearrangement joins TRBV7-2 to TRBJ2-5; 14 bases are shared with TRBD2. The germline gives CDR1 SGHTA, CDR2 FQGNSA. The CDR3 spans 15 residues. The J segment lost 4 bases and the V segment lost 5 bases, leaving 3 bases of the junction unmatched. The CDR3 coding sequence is TGTGCCAGCAGCCCGACTAGCGGGGGGGGAGAGACCCAGTACTTC. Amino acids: CASSPTSGGGETQYF.

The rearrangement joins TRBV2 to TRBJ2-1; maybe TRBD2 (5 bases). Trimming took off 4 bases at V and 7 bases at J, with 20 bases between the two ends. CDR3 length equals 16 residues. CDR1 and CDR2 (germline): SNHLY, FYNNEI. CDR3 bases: TGTGCCAGCAGTGCCCAGCAGCGGCTAATGGAGAATGAGCAGTTCTTC. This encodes CASSAQQRLMENEQFF. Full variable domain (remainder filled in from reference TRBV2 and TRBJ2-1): EPEVTQTPSHQVTQMGQEVILRCVPISNHLYFYWYRQILGQKVEFLVSFYNNEISEKSEIFDDQFSVERPDGSNFTLKIRSTKLEDSAMYFCASSAQQRLMENEQFFGPGTRLTVL.

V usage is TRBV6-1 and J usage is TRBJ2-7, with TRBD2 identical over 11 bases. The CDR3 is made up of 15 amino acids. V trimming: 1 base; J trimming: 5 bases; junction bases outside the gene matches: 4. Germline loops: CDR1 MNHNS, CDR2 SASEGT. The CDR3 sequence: CASSEELAGANEQYF. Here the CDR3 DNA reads TGTGCCAGCAGTGAAGAACTAGCGGGAGCAAACGAGCAGTACTTC.

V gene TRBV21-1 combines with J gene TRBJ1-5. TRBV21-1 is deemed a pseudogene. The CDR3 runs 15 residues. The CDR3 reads CASSKTRGGFRPQHF. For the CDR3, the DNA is TGTGCCAGCAGCAAAACAAGGGGGGGCTTTCGGCCCCAGCATTTT.

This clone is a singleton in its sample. Here the CDR3 reads CASSLASSGRGNEKLFF. The CDR3 nucleotides read TGTGCCAGCAGCTTAGCGAGTTCTGGGAGAGGTAATGAAAAACTGTTTTTT. The J gene is TRBJ1-4, the V gene TRBV7-9; D not certain. The CDR3 loop spans 17 amino acids. Between the trimmed V and J ends, which lost 0 bases and 4 bases, there was a span of 15 bases. Germline values: CDR1 SEHNR, CDR2 FQNEAQ (reference sequence).

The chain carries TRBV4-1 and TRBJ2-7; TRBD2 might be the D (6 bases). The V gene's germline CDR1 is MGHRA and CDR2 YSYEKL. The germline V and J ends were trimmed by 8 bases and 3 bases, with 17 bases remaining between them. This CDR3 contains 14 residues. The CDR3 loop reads CASSPGERNYEQYF. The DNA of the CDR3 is TGCGCCAGCTCCCCGGGGGAGAGGAACTACGAGCAGTACTTC.

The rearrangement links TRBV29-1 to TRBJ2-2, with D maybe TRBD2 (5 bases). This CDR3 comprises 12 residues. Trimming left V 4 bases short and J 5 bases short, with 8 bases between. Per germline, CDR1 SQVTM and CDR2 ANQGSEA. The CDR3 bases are TGCAGCGTTGCGAGAGGGACCGGGGAGCTGTTTTTT. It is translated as CSVARGTGELFF.

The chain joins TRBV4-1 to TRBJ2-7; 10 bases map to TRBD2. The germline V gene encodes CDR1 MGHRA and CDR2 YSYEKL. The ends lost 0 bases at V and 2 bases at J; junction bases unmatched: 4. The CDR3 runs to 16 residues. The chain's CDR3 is CASSQDPSGSPYEQYF. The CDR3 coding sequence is TGCGCCAGCAGCCAAGATCCTAGCGGGAGTCCCTACGAGCAGTACTTC.

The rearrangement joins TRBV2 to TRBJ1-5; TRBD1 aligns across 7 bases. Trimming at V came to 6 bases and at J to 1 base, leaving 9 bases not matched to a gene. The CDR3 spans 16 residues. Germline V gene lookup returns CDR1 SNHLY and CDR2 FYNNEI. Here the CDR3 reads CASRPTGRESNQPQHF. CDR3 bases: TGTGCCAGCAGGCCGACAGGGAGAGAAAGCAATCAGCCCCAGCATTTT.

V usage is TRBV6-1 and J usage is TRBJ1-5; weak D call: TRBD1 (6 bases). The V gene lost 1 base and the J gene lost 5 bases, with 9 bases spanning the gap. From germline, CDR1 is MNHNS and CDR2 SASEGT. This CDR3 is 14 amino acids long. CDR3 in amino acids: CASSEVQGDQPQHF. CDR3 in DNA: TGTGCCAGCAGTGAAGTACAGGGAGATCAGCCCCAGCATTTT.

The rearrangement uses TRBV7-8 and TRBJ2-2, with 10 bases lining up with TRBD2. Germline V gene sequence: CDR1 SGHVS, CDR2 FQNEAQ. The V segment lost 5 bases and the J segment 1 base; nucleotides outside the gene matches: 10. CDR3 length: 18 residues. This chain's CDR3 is CASSPRTGTSENTGELFF. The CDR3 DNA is TGTGCCAGCAGCCCAAGGACCGGGACTAGCGAGAACACCGGGGAGCTGTTTTTT.

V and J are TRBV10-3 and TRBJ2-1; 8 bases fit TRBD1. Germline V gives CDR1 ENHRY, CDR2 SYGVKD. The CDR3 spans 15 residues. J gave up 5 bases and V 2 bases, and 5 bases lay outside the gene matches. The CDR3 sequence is CAISEIAGGNNEQFF. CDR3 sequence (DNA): TGTGCCATCAGTGAGATCGCAGGGGGCAACAATGAGCAGTTCTTC.

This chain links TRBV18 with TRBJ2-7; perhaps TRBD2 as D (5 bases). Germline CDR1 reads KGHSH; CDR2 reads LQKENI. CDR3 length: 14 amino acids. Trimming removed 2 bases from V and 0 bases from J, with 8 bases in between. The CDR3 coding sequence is TGTGCCAGCTCACCAATGGGGAGCTCCTACGAGCAGTACTTC. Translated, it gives CASSPMGSSYEQYF.

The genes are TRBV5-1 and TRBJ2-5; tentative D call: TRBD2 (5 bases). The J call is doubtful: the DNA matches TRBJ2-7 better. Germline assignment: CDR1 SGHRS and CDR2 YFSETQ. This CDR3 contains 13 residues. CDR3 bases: TGCGCCAGCAGGCCGGACTCTAGTTACGAGCAGTACTTC. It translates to CASRPDSSYEQYF.

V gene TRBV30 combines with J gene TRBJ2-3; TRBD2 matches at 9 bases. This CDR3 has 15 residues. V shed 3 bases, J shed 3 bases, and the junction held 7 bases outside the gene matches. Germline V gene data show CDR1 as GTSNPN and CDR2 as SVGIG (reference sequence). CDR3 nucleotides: TGTGCCTGGAGGCGGGGGGGCCTAGTGACAGATACGCAGTATTTT. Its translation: CAWRRGGLVTDTQYF.

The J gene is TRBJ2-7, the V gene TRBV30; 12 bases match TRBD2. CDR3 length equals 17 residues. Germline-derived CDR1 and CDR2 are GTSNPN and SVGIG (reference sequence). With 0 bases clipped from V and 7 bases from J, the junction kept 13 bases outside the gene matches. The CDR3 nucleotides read TGTGCCTGGAGTGTCCGAGGACTAGCGGGATATCTGGGAGAGCAGTACTTC. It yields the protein CAWSVRGLAGYLGEQYF.

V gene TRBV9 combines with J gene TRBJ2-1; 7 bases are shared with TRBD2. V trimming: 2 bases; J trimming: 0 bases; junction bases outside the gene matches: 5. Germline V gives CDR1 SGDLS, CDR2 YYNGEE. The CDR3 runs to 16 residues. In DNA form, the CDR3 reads TGTGCCAGCAGCGTTACCGGGGGGAGCTCCTACAATGAGCAGTTCTTC. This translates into CASSVTGGSSYNEQFF.